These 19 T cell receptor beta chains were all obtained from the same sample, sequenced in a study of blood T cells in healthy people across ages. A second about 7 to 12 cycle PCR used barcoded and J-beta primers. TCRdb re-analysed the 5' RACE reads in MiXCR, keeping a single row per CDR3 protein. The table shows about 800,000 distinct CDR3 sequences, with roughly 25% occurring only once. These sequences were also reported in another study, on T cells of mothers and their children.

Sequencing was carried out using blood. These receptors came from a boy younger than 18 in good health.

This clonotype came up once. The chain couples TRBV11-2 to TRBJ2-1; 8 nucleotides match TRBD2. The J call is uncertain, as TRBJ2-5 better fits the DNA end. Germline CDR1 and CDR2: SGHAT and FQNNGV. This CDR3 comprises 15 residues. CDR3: CASSLEYRLAETQYF. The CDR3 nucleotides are TGTGCCAGCAGCTTAGAATATCGACTAGCGGAGACCCAGTACTTC.

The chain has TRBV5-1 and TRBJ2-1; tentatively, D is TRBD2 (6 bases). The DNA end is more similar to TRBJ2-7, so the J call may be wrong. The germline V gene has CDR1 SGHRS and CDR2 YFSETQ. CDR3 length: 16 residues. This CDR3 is CASSPPGRPGPYEQYF. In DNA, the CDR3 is TGCGCCAGCAGCCCACCGGGGAGGCCAGGACCTTACGAGCAGTACTTC.

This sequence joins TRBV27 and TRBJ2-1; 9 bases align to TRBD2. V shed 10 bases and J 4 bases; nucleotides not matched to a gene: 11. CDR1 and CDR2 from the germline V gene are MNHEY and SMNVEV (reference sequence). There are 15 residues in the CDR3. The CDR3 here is CATGIPGLAYNEQFF. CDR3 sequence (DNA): TGTGCCACCGGGATCCCGGGACTAGCTTACAATGAGCAGTTCTTC.

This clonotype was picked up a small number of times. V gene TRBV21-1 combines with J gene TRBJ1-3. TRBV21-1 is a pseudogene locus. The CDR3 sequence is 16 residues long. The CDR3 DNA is TGTGCCAGCAGCAACAGGGTTCCCCTCCCTGGAAACACCATATATTTT. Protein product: CASSNRVPLPGNTIYF.

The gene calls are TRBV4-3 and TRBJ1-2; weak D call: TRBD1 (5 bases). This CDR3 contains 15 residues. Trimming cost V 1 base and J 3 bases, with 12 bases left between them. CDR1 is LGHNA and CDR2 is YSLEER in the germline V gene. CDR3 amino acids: CASSQVIGGDYGYTF. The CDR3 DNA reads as TGCGCCAGCAGCCAAGTTATCGGGGGGGACTATGGCTACACCTTC.

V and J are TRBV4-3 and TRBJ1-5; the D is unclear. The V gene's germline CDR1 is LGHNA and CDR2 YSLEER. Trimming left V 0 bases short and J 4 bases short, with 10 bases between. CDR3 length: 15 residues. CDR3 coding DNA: TGCGCCAGCAGCCAAGATTACAGTAAAAATCAGCCCCAGCATTTT. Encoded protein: CASSQDYSKNQPQHF.

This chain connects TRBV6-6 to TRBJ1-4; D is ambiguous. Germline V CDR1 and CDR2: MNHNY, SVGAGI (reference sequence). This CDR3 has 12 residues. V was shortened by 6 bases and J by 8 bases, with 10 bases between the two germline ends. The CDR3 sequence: CASRGSEEKLFF. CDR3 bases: TGTGCCAGCAGGGGATCGGAGGAAAAACTGTTTTTT.

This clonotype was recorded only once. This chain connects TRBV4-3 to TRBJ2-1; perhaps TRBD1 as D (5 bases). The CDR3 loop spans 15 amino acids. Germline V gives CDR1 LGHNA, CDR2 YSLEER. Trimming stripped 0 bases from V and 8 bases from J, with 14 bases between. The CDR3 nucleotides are TGCGCCAGCAGCCAAGATCAGGGCCTCAGAGATGAGCAGTTCTTC. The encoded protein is CASSQDQGLRDEQFF.

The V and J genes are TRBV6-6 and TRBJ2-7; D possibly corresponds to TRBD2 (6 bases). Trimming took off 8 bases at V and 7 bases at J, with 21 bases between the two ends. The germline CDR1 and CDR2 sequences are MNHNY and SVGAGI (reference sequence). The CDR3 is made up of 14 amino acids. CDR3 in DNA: TGTGCCAGCGCCCTGAAGGGAGGCCGGGGGGAGCAGTACTTC. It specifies CASALKGGRGEQYF.

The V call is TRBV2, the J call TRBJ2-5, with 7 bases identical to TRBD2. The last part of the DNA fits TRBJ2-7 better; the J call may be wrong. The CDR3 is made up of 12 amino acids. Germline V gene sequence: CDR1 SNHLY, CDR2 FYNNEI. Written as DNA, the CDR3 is TGTGCAACACAATCGGGGGGTTACGAGCAGTACTTC. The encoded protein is CATQSGGYEQYF.

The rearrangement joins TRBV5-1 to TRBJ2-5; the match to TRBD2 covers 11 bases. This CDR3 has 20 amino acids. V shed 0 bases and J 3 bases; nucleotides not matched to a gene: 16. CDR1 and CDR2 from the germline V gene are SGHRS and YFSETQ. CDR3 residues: CASSLEASGRTARGKETQYF. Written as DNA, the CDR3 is TGCGCCAGCAGCTTGGAAGCTAGCGGGAGGACGGCAAGAGGAAAAGAGACCCAGTACTTC.

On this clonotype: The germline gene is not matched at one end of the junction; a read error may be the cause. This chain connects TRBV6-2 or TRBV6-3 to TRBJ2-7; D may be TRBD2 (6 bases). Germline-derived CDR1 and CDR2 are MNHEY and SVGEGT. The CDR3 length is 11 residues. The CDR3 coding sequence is TGTGCCGGCAGTTCGGACTACGAGCAGCACTTC. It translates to CAGSSDYEQHF.

The CDR3 DNA sequence: TGTGCCAGTAGTACCGGCCCCTATGGCTACACCTTC. Its translation is CASSTGPYGYTF. This chain links TRBV19 with TRBJ1-2; D gene uncertain. The CDR3 is made up of 12 amino acids. Trimming left V 4 bases short and J 4 bases short, with 7 bases between. Germline V lookup: CDR1 LNHDA, CDR2 SQIVND (reference sequence).

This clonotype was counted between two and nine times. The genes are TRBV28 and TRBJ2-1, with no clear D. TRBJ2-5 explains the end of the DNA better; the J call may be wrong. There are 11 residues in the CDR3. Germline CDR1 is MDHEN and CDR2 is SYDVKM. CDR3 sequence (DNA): TGTGCCAGCCAGACGAGGGAGACCCAGTACTTC. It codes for CASQTRETQYF.

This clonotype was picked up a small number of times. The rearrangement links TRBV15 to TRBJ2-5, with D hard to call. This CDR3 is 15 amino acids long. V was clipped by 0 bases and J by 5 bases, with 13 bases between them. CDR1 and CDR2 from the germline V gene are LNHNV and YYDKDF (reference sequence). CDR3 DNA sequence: TGTGCCACCAGCAGAGATGATTTGGGTCGGGAGACCCAGTACTTC. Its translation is CATSRDDLGRETQYF.

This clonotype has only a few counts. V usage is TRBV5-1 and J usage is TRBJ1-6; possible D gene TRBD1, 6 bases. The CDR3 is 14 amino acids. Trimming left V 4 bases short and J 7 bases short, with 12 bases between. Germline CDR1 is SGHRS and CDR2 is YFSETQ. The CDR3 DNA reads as TGCGCCAGCAGCGCACAGGGTTCGAATTCACCCCTCCACTTT. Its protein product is CASSAQGSNSPLHF. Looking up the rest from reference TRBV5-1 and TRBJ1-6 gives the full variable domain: KAGVTQTPRYLIKTRGQQVTLSCSPISGHRSVSWYQQTPGQGLQFLFEYFSETQRNKGNFPGRFSGRQFSNSRSEMNVSTLELGDSALYLCASSAQGSNSPLHFGNGTRLTVT.

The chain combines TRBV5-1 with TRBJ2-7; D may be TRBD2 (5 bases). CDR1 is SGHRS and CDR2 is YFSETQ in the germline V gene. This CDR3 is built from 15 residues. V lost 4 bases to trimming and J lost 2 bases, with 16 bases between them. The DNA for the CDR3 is TGCGCCAGCAGCGTGGAGGCTTACTCTCCCTACGAGCAGTACTTC. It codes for CASSVEAYSPYEQYF.

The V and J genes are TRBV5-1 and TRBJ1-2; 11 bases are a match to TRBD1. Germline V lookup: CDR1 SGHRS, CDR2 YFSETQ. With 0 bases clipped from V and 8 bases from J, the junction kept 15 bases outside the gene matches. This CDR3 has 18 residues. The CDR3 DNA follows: TGCGCCAGCAGCTTGGTCCCCGCGGGGACAGGGGGATTACAGGGCTACACCTTC. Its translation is CASSLVPAGTGGLQGYTF.

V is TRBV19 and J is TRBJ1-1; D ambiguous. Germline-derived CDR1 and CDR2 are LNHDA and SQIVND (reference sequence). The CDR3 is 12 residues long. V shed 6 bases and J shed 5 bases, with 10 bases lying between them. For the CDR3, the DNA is TGTGCCAGTAGGACCGGTAGTACTGAAGCTTTCTTT. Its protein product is CASRTGSTEAFF. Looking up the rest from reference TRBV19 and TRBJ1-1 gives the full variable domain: DGGITQSPKYLFRKEGQNVTLSCEQNLNHDAMYWYRQDPGQGLRLIYYSQIVNDFQKGDIAEGYSVSREKKESFPLTVTSAQKNPTAFYLCASRTGSTEAFFGQGTRLTVV.